This entry describes one T cell receptor (beta chain). Antigen unknown. The PCR contained 60 Vbeta and 13 Jbeta primers. The table came from immunoSEQ multiplex PCR; TCRdb's copy has only in-frame clones and leaves some out. The repertoire holds about 130,000 clones, with 65% to 70% as singletons. The data derive from a study of cytomegalovirus exposure and HLA in healthy donors. Whole-study context: In an early release, HLA-typed donors contributed tens of millions of unique TCR sequences.

The study's findings and limits: No immune exposure information besides CMV serostatus was available.

Trimming cost V 4 bases and J 4 bases, with 15 bases left between them. From germline, CDR1 is SGHRS and CDR2 YFSETQ. The CDR3 totals 15 residues. The sequenced sample consisted of PBMCs. V gene TRBV5-1 combines with J gene TRBJ2-1; a possible D gene is TRBD1 (6 bases). The TCR sequence derives from a human donor in good health. The CDR3 spells CASSVQGPSYNEQFF. The CDR3 coding sequence is TGCGCCAGCAGCGTACAGGGACCCTCTTACAATGAGCAGTTCTTC.